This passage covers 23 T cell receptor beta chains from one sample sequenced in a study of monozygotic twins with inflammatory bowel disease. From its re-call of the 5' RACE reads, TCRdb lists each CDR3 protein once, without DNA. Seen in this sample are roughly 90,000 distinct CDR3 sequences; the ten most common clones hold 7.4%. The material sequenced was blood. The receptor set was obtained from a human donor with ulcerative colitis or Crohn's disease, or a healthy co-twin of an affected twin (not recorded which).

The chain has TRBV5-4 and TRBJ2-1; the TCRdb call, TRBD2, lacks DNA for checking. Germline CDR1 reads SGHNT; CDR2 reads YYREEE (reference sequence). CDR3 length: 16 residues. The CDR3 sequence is CASSLGGTAAYNEQFF.

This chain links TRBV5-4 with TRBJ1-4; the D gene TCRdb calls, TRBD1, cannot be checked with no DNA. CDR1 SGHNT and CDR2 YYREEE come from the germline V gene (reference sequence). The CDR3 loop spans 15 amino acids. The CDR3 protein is CASSSNRGLNEKLFF.

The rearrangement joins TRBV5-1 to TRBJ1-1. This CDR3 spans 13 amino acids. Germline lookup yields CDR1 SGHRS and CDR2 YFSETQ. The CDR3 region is CASRPNLNTEAFF. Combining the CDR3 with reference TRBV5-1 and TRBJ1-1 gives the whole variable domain KAGVTQTPRYLIKTRGQQVTLSCSPISGHRSVSWYQQTPGQGLQFLFEYFSETQRNKGNFPGRFSGRQFSNSRSEMNVSTLELGDSALYLCASRPNLNTEAFFGQGTRLTVV.

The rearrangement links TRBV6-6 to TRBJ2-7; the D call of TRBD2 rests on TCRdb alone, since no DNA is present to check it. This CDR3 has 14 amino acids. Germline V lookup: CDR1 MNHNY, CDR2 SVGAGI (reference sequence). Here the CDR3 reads CASSDWQGGHEQYF.

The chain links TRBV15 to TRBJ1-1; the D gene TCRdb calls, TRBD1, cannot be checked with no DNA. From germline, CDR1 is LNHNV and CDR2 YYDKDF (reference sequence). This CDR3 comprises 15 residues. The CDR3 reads CATSKDRGPLIEAFF.

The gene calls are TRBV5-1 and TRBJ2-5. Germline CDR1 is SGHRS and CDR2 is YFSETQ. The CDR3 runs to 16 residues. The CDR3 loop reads CASSLNPTQPQETQYF.

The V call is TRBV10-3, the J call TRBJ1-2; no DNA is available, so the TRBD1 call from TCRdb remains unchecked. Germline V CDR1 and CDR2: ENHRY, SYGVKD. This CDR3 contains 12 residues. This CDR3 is CAIAGVNYGYTF.

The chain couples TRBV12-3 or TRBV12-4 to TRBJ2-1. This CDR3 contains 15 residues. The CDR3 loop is CASSPRTEDYNEQFF.

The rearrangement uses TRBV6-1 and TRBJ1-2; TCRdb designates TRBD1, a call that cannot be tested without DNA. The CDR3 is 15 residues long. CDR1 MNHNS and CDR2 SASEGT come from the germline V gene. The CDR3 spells CASRRDGTGIYGYTF.

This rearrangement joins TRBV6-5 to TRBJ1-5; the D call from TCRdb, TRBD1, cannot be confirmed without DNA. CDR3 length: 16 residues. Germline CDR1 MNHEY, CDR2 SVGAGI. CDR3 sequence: CASSYSIPGGSQPQHF.

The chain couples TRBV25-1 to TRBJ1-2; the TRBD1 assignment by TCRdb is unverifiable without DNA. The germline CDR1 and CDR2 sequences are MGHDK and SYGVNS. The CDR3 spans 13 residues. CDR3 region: CASRITGGDGYTF.

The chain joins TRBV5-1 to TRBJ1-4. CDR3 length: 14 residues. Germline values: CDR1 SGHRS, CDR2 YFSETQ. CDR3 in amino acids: CASSFGPVNEKLFF.

The chain's CDR3 is CSSTPGVANYGYTF. The chain uses TRBV20-1 and TRBJ1-2; TCRdb picks TRBD1, but there is no DNA to check that call. The CDR3 totals 14 residues. Germline V lookup: CDR1 DFQATT, CDR2 SNEGSKA (reference sequence).

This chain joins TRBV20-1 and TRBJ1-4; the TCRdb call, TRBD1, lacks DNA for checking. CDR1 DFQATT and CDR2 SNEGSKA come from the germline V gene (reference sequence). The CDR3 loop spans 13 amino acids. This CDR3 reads CSAREGGSEKLFF.

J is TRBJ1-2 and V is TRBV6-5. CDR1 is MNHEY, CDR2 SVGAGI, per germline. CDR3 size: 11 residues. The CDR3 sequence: CASSSTGGYTF.

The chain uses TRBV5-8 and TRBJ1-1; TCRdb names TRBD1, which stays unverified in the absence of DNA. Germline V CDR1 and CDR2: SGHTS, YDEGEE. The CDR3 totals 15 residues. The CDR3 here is CASSLYGGMGTEAFF.

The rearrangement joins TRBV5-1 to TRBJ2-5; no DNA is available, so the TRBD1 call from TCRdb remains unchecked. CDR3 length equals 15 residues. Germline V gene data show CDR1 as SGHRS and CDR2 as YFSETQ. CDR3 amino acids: CASSPLTGGQETQYF.

CDR3 residues: CASSPGPIPNTEAFF. The J gene is TRBJ1-1, the V gene TRBV12-3 or TRBV12-4; the D call from TCRdb, TRBD1, cannot be confirmed without DNA. The length of the CDR3 is 15 residues.

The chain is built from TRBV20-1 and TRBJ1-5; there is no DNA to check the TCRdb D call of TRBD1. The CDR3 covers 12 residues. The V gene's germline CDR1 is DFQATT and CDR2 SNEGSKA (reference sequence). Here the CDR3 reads CSGGTGGLTQHF.

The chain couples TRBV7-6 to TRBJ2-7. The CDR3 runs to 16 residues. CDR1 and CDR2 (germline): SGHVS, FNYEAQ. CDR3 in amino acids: CASSLGSGSSVYEQYF.

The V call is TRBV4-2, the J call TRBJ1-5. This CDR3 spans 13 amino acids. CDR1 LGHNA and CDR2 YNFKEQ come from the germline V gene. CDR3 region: CASSQDLDQPQHF.

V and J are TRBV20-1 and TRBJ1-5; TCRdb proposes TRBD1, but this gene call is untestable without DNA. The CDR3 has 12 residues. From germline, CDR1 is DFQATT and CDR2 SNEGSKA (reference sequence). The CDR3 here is CSATGQYQPQHF.

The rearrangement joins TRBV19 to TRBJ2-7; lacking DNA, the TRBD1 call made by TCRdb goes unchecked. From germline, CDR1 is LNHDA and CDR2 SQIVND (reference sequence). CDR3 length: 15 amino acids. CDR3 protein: CASSISGEGSYEQYF.